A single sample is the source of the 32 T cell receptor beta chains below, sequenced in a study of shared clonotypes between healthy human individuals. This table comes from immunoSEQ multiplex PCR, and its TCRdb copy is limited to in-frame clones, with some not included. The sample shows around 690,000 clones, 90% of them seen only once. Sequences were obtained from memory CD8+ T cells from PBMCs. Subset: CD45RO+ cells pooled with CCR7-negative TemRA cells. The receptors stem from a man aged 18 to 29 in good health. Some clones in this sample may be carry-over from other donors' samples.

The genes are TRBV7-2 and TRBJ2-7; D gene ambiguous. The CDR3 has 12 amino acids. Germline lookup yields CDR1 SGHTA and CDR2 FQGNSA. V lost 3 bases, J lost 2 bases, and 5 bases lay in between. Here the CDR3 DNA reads TGTGCCAGCAGCTTCCTAGCCTACGAGCAGTACTTC. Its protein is CASSFLAYEQYF.

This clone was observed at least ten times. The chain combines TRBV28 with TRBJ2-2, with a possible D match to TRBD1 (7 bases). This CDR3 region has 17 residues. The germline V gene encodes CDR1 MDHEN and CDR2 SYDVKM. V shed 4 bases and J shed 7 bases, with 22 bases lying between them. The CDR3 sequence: CASSSPVRGAVHGELFF. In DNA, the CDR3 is TGTGCCAGCAGTTCTCCGGTCAGGGGGGCGGTACACGGGGAGCTGTTTTTT.

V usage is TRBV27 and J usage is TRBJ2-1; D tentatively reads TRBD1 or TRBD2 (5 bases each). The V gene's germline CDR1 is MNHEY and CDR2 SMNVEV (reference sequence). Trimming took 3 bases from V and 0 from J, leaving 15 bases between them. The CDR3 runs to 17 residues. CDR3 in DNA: TGTGCCAGCAGTTTGGTGGGGGTTCCTGGCTCCTACAATGAGCAGTTCTTC. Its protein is CASSLVGVPGSYNEQFF.

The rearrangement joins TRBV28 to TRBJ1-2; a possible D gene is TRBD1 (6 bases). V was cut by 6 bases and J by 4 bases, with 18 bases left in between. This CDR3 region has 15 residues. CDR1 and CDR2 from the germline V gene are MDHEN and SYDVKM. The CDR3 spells CASSAPGQLFYGYTF. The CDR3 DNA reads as TGTGCCAGCAGCGCCCCTGGACAGTTGTTCTATGGCTACACCTTC.

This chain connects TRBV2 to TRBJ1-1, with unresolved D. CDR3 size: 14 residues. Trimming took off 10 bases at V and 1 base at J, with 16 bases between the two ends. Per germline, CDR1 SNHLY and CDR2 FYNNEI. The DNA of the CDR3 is TGTGCCATCGTACAGCAACCGGGGAACACTGAAGCTTTCTTT. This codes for CAIVQQPGNTEAFF.

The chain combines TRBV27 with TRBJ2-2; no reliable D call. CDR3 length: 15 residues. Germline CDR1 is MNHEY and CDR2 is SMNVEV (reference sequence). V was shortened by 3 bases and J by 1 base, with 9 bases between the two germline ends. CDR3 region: CASSFHPQNTGELFF. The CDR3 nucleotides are TGTGCCAGCAGTTTTCACCCCCAGAACACCGGGGAGCTGTTTTTT.

CDR3: CASSIGGTSDEQYF. CDR3 DNA sequence: TGTGCCAGTAGTATAGGAGGGACTAGCGACGAGCAGTACTTC. The V call is TRBV19, the J call TRBJ2-7; TRBD2 matches 10 bases. Germline V gene lookup returns CDR1 LNHDA and CDR2 SQIVND (reference sequence). The CDR3 totals 14 residues. V was pared by 1 base and J by 5 bases, with 2 bases of the junction left unmatched.

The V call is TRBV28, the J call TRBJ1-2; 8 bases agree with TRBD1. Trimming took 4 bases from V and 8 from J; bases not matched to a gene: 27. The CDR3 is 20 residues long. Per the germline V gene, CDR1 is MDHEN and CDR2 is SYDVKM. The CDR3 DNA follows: TGTGCCAGCAGTTCTGCCTCTTTGTCGGGCAGGGGGCCCCGCCCGGGAGGCTACACCTTC. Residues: CASSSASLSGRGPRPGGYTF.

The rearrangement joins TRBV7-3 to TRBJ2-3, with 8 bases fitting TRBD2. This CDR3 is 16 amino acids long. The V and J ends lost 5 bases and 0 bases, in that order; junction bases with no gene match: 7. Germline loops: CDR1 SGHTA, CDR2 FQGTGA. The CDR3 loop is CASSLLPSGSTDTQYF. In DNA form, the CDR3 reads TGTGCCAGCAGCCTCCTACCTAGCGGGAGCACAGATACGCAGTATTTT. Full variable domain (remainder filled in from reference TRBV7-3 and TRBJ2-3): GAGVSQTPSNKVTEKGKYVELRCDPISGHTALYWYRQSLGQGPEFLIYFQGTGAADDSGLPNDRFFAVRPEGSVSTLKIQRTERGDSAVYLCASSLLPSGSTDTQYFGPGTRLTVL.

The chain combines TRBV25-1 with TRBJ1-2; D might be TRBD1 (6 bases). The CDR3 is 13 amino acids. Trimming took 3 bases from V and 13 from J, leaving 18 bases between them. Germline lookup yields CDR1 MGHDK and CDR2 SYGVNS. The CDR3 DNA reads TGTGCCAGCAGTGACCCCCTAAGACAGGACATCACCTTC. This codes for CASSDPLRQDITF.

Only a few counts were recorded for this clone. CDR3 in amino acids: CASSPAGYPGDQPQHF. The DNA of the CDR3 is TGTGCCAGCAGTCCCGCCGGGTACCCCGGGGATCAGCCCCAGCATTTT. The chain couples TRBV28 to TRBJ1-5; no clear D. This CDR3 spans 16 amino acids. Germline V CDR1 and CDR2: MDHEN, SYDVKM. Trimming stripped 5 bases from V and 5 bases from J, with 19 bases between.

The CDR3 DNA sequence: TGCGCCAGCAGTGAGCGCACGGGTCACTACGAGCAGTACTTC. It codes for CASSERTGHYEQYF. The rearrangement links TRBV10-2 to TRBJ2-7; D unresolved. Germline V gene sequence: CDR1 WSHSY, CDR2 SAAADI. The CDR3 is 14 residues long. Trimming stripped 2 bases from V and 3 bases from J, with 11 bases between.

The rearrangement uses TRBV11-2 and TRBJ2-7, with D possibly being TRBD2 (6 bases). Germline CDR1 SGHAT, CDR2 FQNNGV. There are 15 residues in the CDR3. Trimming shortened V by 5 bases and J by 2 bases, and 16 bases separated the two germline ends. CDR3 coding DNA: TGTGCCAGCAGCCCCATGGGCGGGGTAACCTACGAGCAGTACTTC. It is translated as CASSPMGGVTYEQYF.

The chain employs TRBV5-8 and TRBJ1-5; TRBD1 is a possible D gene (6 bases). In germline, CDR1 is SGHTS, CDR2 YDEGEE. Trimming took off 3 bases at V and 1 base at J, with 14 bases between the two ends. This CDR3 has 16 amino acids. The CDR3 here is CASSSHRDTSNQPQHF. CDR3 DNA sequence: TGTGCCAGCAGCTCCCACAGGGATACGAGCAATCAGCCCCAGCATTTT. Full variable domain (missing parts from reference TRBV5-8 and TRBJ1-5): EAGVTQSPTHLIKTRGQQATLRCSPISGHTSVYWYQQALGLGLQFLLWYDEGEERNRGNFPPRFSGRQFPNYSSELNVNALELEDSALYLCASSSHRDTSNQPQHFGDGTRLSIL.

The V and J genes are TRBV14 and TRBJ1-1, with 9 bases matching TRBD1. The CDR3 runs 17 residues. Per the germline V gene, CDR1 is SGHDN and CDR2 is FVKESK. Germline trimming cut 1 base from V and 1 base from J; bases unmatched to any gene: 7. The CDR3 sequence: CASSQGQTGGWNTEAFF. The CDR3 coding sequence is TGTGCCAGCAGCCAAGGCCAGACAGGGGGTTGGAACACTGAAGCTTTCTTT.

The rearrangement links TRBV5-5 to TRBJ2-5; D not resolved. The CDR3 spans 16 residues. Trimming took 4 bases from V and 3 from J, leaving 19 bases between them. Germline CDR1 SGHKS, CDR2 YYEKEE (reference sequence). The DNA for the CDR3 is TGTGCCAGCAGCCGTAGAATGTCTGTCGAAAAAGAGACCCAGTACTTC. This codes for CASSRRMSVEKETQYF.

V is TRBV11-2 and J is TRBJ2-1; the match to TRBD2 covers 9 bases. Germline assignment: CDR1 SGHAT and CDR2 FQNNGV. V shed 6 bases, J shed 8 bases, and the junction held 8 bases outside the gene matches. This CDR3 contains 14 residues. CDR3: CASSSAGGPDEQFF. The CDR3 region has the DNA TGTGCCAGCAGTTCGGCGGGAGGGCCGGATGAGCAGTTCTTC.

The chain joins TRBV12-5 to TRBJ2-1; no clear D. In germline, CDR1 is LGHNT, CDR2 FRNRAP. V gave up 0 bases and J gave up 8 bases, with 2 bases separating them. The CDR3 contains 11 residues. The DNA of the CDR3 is TGTGCTAGTGGTTTGGTGCATGAGCAGTTCTTC. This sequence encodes CASGLVHEQFF.

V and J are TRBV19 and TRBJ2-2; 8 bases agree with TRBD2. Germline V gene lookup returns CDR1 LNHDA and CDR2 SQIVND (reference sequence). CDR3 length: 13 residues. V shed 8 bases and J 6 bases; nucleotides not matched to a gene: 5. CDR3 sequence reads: CASSSGRSGELFF. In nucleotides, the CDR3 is TGTGCCAGTTCTAGCGGGCGTTCCGGGGAGCTGTTTTTT.

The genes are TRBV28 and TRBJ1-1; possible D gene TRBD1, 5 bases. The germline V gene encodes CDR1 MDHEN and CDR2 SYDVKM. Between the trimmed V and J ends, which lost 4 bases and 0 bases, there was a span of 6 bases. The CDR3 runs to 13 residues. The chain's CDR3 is CASSSGMNTEAFF. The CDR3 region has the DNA TGTGCCAGCAGTTCAGGGATGAACACTGAAGCTTTCTTT.

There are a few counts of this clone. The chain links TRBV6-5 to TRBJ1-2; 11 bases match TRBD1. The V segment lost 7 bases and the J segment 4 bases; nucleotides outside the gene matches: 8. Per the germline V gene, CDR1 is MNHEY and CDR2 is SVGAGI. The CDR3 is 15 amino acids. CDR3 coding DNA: TGTGCCAGCACCCCCCGGACAGGGGGCAGCTATGGCTACACCTTC. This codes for CASTPRTGGSYGYTF.

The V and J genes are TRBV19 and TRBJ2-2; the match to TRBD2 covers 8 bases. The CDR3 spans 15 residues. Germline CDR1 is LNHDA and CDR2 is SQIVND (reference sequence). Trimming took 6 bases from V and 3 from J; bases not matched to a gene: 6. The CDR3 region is CASSGREGDTGELFF. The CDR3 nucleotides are TGTGCCAGTAGCGGGAGGGAGGGGGACACCGGGGAGCTGTTTTTT.

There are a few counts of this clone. In DNA, the CDR3 is TGTGCCAGCAGCTTAGGGGTCCTTAGCACAGATACGCAGTATTTT. Amino acids: CASSLGVLSTDTQYF. The chain has TRBV7-3 and TRBJ2-3; D is unresolved. The CDR3 runs to 15 residues. Germline assignment: CDR1 SGHTA and CDR2 FQGTGA. The ends were cut back, 2 bases at V and 0 bases at J, with 9 bases in the middle.

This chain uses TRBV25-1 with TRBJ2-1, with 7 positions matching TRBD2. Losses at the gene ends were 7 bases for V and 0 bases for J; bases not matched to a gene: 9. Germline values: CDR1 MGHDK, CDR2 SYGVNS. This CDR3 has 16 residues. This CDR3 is CASTGAGASSYNEQFF. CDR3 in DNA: TGTGCCAGCACTGGGGCGGGAGCGAGCTCCTACAATGAGCAGTTCTTC.

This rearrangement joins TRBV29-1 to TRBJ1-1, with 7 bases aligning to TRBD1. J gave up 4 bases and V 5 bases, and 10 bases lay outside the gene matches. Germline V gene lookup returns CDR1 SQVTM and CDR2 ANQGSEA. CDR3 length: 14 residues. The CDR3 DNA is TGCAGCGTTATTAACAGGGGTTTAGGCACTGAAGCTTTCTTT. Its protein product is CSVINRGLGTEAFF. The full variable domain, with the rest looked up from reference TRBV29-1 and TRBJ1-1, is SAVISQKPSRDICQRGTSLTIQCQVDSQVTMMFWYRQQPGQSLTLIATANQGSEATYESGFVIDKFPISRPNLTFSTLTVSNMSPEDSSIYLCSVINRGLGTEAFFGQGTRLTVV.

The CDR3 DNA reads as TGTGCCAGCAGTACCATATCGGCCGAGCAGTACTTC. Translated, it gives CASSTISAEQYF. The rearrangement links TRBV27 to TRBJ2-7; D is undetermined. Trimming shortened V by 5 bases and J by 6 bases, and 11 bases separated the two germline ends. CDR3 length: 12 residues. Germline V gene sequence: CDR1 MNHEY, CDR2 SMNVEV (reference sequence).

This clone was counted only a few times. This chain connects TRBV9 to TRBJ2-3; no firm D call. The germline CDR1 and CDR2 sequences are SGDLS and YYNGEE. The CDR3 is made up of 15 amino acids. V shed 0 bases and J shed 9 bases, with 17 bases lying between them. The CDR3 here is CASSVGFLSFNTQYF. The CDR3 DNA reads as TGTGCCAGCAGCGTAGGTTTTCTGTCTTTTAACACGCAGTATTTT.

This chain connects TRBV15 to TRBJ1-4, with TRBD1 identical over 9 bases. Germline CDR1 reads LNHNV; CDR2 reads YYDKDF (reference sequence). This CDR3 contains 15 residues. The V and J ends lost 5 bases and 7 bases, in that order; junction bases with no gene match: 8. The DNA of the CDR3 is TGTGCCACCAGCGGGATACAGGGGGCGCTTGAAAAACTGTTTTTT. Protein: CATSGIQGALEKLFF.

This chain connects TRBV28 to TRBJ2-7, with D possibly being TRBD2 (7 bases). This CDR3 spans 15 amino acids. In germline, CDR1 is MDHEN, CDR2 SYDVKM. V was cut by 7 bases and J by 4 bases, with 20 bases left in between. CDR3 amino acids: CASNEPRGGEYEQYF. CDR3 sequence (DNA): TGTGCCAGCAATGAGCCTAGGGGGGGAGAGTACGAGCAGTACTTC.

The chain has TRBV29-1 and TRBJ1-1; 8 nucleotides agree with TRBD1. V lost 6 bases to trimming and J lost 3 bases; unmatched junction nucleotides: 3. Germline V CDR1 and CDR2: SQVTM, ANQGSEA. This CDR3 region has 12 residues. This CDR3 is CSVQGDDTEAFF. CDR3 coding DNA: TGCAGCGTACAGGGGGATGACACTGAAGCTTTCTTT.

The CDR3 spells CASSVAPGQPQHF. As DNA, the CDR3 is TGTGCCAGCAGCGTAGCTCCAGGGCAGCCCCAGCATTTT. The V gene is TRBV9, the J gene TRBJ1-5; a weak D match, TRBD1 (5 bases). CDR3 length: 13 amino acids. Trimming removed 0 bases at V and 7 bases at J, with 8 bases between. The germline CDR1 and CDR2 sequences are SGDLS and YYNGEE.

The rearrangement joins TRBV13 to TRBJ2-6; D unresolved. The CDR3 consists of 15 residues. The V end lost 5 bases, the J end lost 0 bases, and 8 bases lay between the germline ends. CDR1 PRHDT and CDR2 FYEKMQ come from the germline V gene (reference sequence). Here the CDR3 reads CASSLRSSGANVLTF. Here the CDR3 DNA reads TGTGCCAGCAGCCTACGGAGCTCTGGGGCCAACGTCCTGACTTTC. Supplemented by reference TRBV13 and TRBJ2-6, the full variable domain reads AAGVIQSPRHLIKEKRETATLKCYPIPRHDTVYWYQQGPGQDPQFLISFYEKMQSDKGSIPDRFSAQQFSDYHSELNMSSLELGDSALYFCASSLRSSGANVLTFGAGSRLTVL.